The sequence of this TCR beta chain was determined in a study of T cells expressing NK-cell markers (dated by TCRdb to the early 2020s). Describing the broader study: Eight or nine donors provided sorted CD3+CD56+NKG2C+, CD3+CD56+NKG2C- and CD3+CD56-NKG2C+ T-cell subsets, whose TCR beta-chain repertoires were profiled. Seven of the eight sequenced donors were HCMV-seropositive and one was HCMV-seronegative. Randomly selected healthy volunteers, three men and five women, were used as the eight sequenced donors. Libraries were sequenced as 2 x 150 bp reads on Illumina HiSeq 2000/2500, MiSeq or NextSeq. The investigation overall reported the following: In several donors, the dominant CD3+CD56+NKG2C+ clonotypes were found to rank among the top 10 CD8+ clonotypes and to make up about 1.0-7.5% of CD8+ T cells. Whether the expanded NKG2C-expressing T cell clones were specific for HCMV antigens remained unclear. Those dominant clonotypes were again the most abundant among CD3+CD56-NKG2C+ cells in a handful of donors, at about 28.3-65%.

The CDR3 measures 14 amino acids from cysteine to phenylalanine. No DNA has been recorded. The germline V gene (reference sequence) provides CDR1 SGHNT and CDR2 YYREEE. The instrument given in TCRdb is Illumina HiSeq 2000. TCR beta cDNA libraries were prepared using 5'RACE template switching, which introduced a universal primer site and unique molecular identifiers. cDNA synthesis was primed from the TCR beta constant segment, followed by two successive PCR amplification steps. The authors' pipeline ran thus. MIGEC handled demultiplexing of the reads and grouping by UMI, while MiTCR was used to assemble and quantify clonotypes. Only TCR cDNA sequences supported by at least two reads were kept to exclude erroneous sequences. Downstream repertoire analysis used the tcR package, and clonotypes were matched across fractions by CDR3 nucleotide sequence plus V segment. VDJmatch was used to annotate antigen specificity against VDJdb, with one amino acid substitution in CDR3 allowed. Each CDR3 protein sequence appears as one entry after TCRdb reprocessed the reads, and no DNA is included. The V and J calls were determined by TCRdb, not by the authors. For this sample, the table gives approximately 460,000 distinct CDR3 sequences. 7.3% of the sample is taken by the ten largest.

HCMV serostatus was determined by detecting HCMV-specific IgG in serum with a commercial ELISA kit. Ficoll density gradient centrifugation was used to isolate peripheral blood mononuclear cells from blood. Concerning this clonotype itself: The target of this receptor is not known.

The sample was blood T cells: a sorted CD56 or NKG2C T cell subset, CD4+ or CD8+ T cells, or bulk PBMC T cells (not recorded which). This receptor was obtained from a woman aged 18-70 years in good health. Recombination joined TRBV5-4 with TRBJ2-7; TCRdb gives TRBD1 as the D gene, but with no DNA this cannot be confirmed. CDR3 loop: CASSRPDEGYEQYF.